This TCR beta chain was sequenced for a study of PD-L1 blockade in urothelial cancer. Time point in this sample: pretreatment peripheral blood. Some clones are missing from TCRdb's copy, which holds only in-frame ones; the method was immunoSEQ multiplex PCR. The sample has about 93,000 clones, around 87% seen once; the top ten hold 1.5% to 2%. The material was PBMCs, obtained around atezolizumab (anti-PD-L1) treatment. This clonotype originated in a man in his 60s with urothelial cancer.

The CDR3 loop reads CASSKVGQGGQETQYF. The CDR3 DNA sequence: TGTGCCAGCAGCAAAGTCGGACAGGGCGGTCAAGAGACCCAGTACTTC. The chain combines TRBV21-1 with TRBJ2-5; TRBD1 was called by the table and not checked on the DNA. TRBV21-1 is assigned pseudogene status. The length of the CDR3 is 16 residues.